The clone carrying this T cell receptor beta chain was found once. There are 15 residues in the CDR3. V gave up 4 bases and J gave up 8 bases, with 20 bases separating them. The V gene's germline CDR1 is SGHKS and CDR2 YYEKEE (reference sequence). This sample was included in a study of blood T cell repertoires in COVID-19. Across the study: Specimens from acute and convalescent COVID-19 originated in the United States, Italy and Spain. PBMCs, B-cell-depleted T cells, or T cells provided the cDNA or gDNA that made up the material.

Per the study methods: Cell counts per sample came from amplifying reference gene primers. Profiling relied on immunoSEQ multiplex PCR, and the TCRdb table lists in-frame clones only, not all of them. V, J and clone size reflect that table, while D and trimming were determined from the DNA. The sample includes approximately 140,000 clones, about four fifths seen only once; the top ten take 1.5% to 2%. The TCR comes from a human donor in a cohort sampled during active COVID-19. The sample consisted of peripheral blood. This rearrangement joins TRBV5-5 to TRBJ2-3; D might be TRBD1 (6 bases). The CDR3 region is CASSLDLGTRPTQYF. For the CDR3, the DNA is TGTGCCAGCAGCCTGGACCTGGGGACACGGCCTACGCAGTATTTT.